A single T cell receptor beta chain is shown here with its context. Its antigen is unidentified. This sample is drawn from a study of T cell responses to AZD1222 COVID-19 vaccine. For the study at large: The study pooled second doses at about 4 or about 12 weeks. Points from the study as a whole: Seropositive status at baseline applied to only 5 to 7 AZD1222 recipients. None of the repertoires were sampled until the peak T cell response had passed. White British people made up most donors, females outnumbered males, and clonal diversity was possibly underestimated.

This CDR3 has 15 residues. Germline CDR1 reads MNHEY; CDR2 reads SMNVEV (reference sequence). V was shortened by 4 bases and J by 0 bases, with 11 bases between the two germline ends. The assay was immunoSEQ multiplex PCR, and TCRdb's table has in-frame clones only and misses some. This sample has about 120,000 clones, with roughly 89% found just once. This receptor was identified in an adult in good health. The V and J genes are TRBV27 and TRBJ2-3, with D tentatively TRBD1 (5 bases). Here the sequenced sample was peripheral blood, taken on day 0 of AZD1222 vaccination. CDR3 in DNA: TGTGCCAGCAGTTCCCGGACAACTAGCACAGATACGCAGTATTTT. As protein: CASSSRTTSTDTQYF.